Listed here are 28 T cell receptor beta chains from one sample, sequenced in a study of CD8 T cells in Susac syndrome. It was with random hexamers that 0.5 to 1 ug RNA was reverse transcribed. TCRdb re-called the immunoSEQ multiplex PCR reads through MiXCR, storing one row per CDR3 protein. The sample lists roughly 200,000 distinct CDR3 sequences; just under 95% were seen once. Source material: CD4+ T cells from PBMCs. All receptors derive from a human donor with Susac syndrome.

The V call is TRBV9, the J call TRBJ1-3; D is uncertain. Germline values: CDR1 SGDLS, CDR2 YYNGEE. The CDR3 spans 17 residues. V shed 0 bases and J shed 0 bases, with 13 bases lying between them. CDR3 protein: CASSVATGGNSGNTIYF. In DNA form, the CDR3 reads TGTGCCAGCAGCGTAGCTACCGGCGGGAACTCTGGAAACACCATATATTTT. Full variable domain (rest looked up from reference TRBV9 and TRBJ1-3): DSGVTQTPKHLITATGQRVTLRCSPRSGDLSVYWYQQSLDQGLQFLIQYYNGEERAKGNILERFSAQQFPDLHSELNLSSLELGDSALYFCASSVATGGNSGNTIYFGEGSWLTVV.

V gene TRBV14 combines with J gene TRBJ1-1; possibly TRBD1 for D (6 bases). Germline CDR1 SGHDN, CDR2 FVKESK. The CDR3 covers 15 residues. The germline V and J ends were trimmed by 0 bases and 11 bases, with 19 bases remaining between them. The CDR3 protein is CASSQDWAGVEGAFF. Here the CDR3 DNA reads TGTGCCAGCAGCCAAGACTGGGCAGGGGTTGAAGGTGCTTTCTTT.

This chain connects TRBV7-2 to TRBJ1-2; a weak D match, TRBD1 (6 bases). This CDR3 contains 13 residues. V was cut by 5 bases and J by 6 bases, with 13 bases left in between. Germline CDR1 is SGHTA and CDR2 is FQGNSA. The CDR3 spells CASSRQARNGYTF. The DNA for the CDR3 is TGTGCCAGCAGCCGACAGGCGAGGAATGGCTACACCTTC.

The chain employs TRBV18 and TRBJ1-1, with D unresolved. V was shortened by 2 bases and J by 5 bases, with 12 bases between the two germline ends. This CDR3 region has 14 residues. Per the germline V gene, CDR1 is KGHSH and CDR2 is LQKENI. The chain's CDR3 is CASSPIKGGTEAFF. CDR3 nucleotide sequence: TGTGCCAGCTCACCAATCAAGGGAGGGACTGAAGCTTTCTTT.

This sequence joins TRBV20-1 and TRBJ1-5, with no clear D. The V end was cut by 4 bases, the J end by 0 bases, with 7 bases between. This CDR3 has 13 amino acids. Looked up from germline, CDR1 is DFQATT and CDR2 is SNEGSKA (reference sequence). The CDR3 is CSATRDSNQPQHF. In DNA, the CDR3 is TGCAGTGCTACCCGGGATAGCAATCAGCCCCAGCATTTT.

V and J are TRBV9 and TRBJ2-3; 10 bases fit TRBD2. Trimming removed 7 bases from V and 0 bases from J; junction bases left unmatched: 2. Germline V gives CDR1 SGDLS, CDR2 YYNGEE. The CDR3 runs to 14 residues. CDR3 DNA: TGTGCCAGCGGGGGACTAGCGAGCACAGATACGCAGTATTTT. Translated, it gives CASGGLASTDTQYF. The variable domain in full, completed from reference TRBV9 and TRBJ2-3, reads DSGVTQTPKHLITATGQRVTLRCSPRSGDLSVYWYQQSLDQGLQFLIQYYNGEERAKGNILERFSAQQFPDLHSELNLSSLELGDSALYFCASGGLASTDTQYFGPGTRLTVL.

This chain links TRBV28 with TRBJ2-5; TRBD1 agrees at 9 bases. This CDR3 is built from 14 residues. V dropped 6 bases and J dropped 5; count of bases not matched to a gene: 7. The V gene's germline CDR1 is MDHEN and CDR2 SYDVKM. CDR3 sequence: CASRETGGRETQYF. Written as DNA, the CDR3 is TGTGCCAGCAGAGAAACAGGGGGCAGGGAGACCCAGTACTTC.

The chain employs TRBV28 and TRBJ2-5; 7 bases agree with TRBD1. V was pared by 2 bases and J by 4 bases, with 1 base of the junction left unmatched. This CDR3 spans 13 amino acids. Germline CDR1 is MDHEN and CDR2 is SYDVKM. This CDR3 reads CASSLRGLETQYF. The DNA of the CDR3 is TGTGCCAGCAGTTTAAGGGGGCTAGAGACCCAGTACTTC. The variable domain in full, completed from reference TRBV28 and TRBJ2-5, reads DVKVTQSSRYLVKRTGEKVFLECVQDMDHENMFWYRQDPGLGLRLIYFSYDVKMKEKGDIPEGYSVSREKKERFSLILESASTNQTSMYLCASSLRGLETQYFGPGTRLLVL.

The CDR3 spells CSAPDSYNQPQHF. DNA for the CDR3: TGCAGTGCTCCGGACAGTTACAATCAGCCCCAGCATTTT. The chain has TRBV20-1 and TRBJ1-5; D is perhaps TRBD1 (6 bases). V was clipped by 5 bases and J by 3 bases, with 11 bases between them. CDR1 is DFQATT, CDR2 SNEGSKA, per germline (reference sequence). The CDR3 is 13 amino acids.

The chain joins TRBV20-1 to TRBJ2-6; D not certain. Germline assignment: CDR1 DFQATT and CDR2 SNEGSKA (reference sequence). V lost 5 bases and J lost 0, with 8 bases in between. The CDR3 covers 14 residues. CDR3 residues: CSAVGNSGANVLTF. The CDR3, as DNA: TGCAGTGCTGTTGGGAACTCTGGGGCCAACGTCCTGACTTTC.

The chain employs TRBV5-1 and TRBJ2-5, with D perhaps matching TRBD1 (5 bases). Trimming removed 2 bases from V and 1 base from J, with 12 bases in between. This CDR3 spans 15 amino acids. Germline V gene lookup returns CDR1 SGHRS and CDR2 YFSETQ. CDR3: CASSFSGYSQETQYF. CDR3 nucleotide sequence: TGCGCCAGCAGCTTCTCAGGGTACAGCCAAGAGACCCAGTACTTC.

This sequence joins TRBV20-1 and TRBJ2-3, with 7 bases identical to TRBD2. CDR3 length: 14 residues. Losses at the gene ends were 4 bases for V and 6 bases for J; bases not matched to a gene: 10. CDR1 and CDR2 (germline): DFQATT, SNEGSKA (reference sequence). The CDR3 nucleotides read TGCAGTGCTACGGAAGCGGGATTAGGTGATACGCAGTATTTT. This gives the protein CSATEAGLGDTQYF.

This clonotype was found once. V and J are TRBV12-3 or TRBV12-4 and TRBJ2-1; 7 nucleotides align to TRBD2. The CDR3 spans 16 residues. V dropped 5 bases and J dropped 1; count of bases not matched to a gene: 8. For the CDR3, the DNA is TGTGCCAGCAGTCCCACCGGACTAGAGTCCTACAATGAGCAGTTCTTC. Amino acid sequence: CASSPTGLESYNEQFF.

The CDR3, as DNA: TGTGCCAGCGGGGAGATAATGGCCACTGAAGCTTTCTTT. Translation: CASGEIMATEAFF. V usage is TRBV27 and J usage is TRBJ1-1; D gene unclear. Germline V gene lookup returns CDR1 MNHEY and CDR2 SMNVEV (reference sequence). This CDR3 comprises 13 residues. With 8 bases removed from V and 4 bases from J, the gap between germline ends came to 14 bases.

This clonotype was detected only once. The V call is TRBV7-8, the J call TRBJ2-1; 8 bases agree with TRBD1. Germline CDR1 SGHVS, CDR2 FQNEAQ. J lost 12 bases, V lost 4 bases, and 5 bases had no gene match. The CDR3 is made up of 12 amino acids. CDR3 DNA sequence: TGTGCCAGCAGCTATCCAGACAGGGGGCAGTTCTTC. Amino acids: CASSYPDRGQFF.

The chain carries TRBV28 and TRBJ2-3; D not resolved. Germline assignment: CDR1 MDHEN and CDR2 SYDVKM. Trimming cost V 3 bases and J 0 bases, with 13 bases left between them. This CDR3 is 16 amino acids long. CDR3 loop: CASSLPRYASTDTQYF. CDR3 nucleotide sequence: TGTGCCAGCAGTTTGCCCCGTTACGCCAGCACAGATACGCAGTATTTT. Filled out from reference TRBV28 and TRBJ2-3, the complete variable domain reads DVKVTQSSRYLVKRTGEKVFLECVQDMDHENMFWYRQDPGLGLRLIYFSYDVKMKEKGDIPEGYSVSREKKERFSLILESASTNQTSMYLCASSLPRYASTDTQYFGPGTRLTVL.

The chain has TRBV7-9 and TRBJ2-5; D is unresolved. The CDR3 runs to 13 residues. Germline-derived CDR1 and CDR2 are SEHNR and FQNEAQ (reference sequence). V lost 3 bases, J lost 5 bases, and 10 bases lay in between. The CDR3: CASSFGLRETQYF. The CDR3 DNA follows: TGTGCCAGCAGCTTTGGGCTCCGGGAGACCCAGTACTTC.

The CDR3: CASSPLTGDGTDTQYF. The CDR3 region has the DNA TGCGCCAGCAGCCCGCTGACAGGGGATGGCACAGATACGCAGTATTTT. V gene TRBV5-1 combines with J gene TRBJ2-3; 8 bases are a match to TRBD1. CDR3 length: 16 amino acids. Looked up from germline, CDR1 is SGHRS and CDR2 is YFSETQ. V lost 4 bases, J lost 1 base, and 8 bases stayed unmatched. Full variable domain (rest looked up from reference TRBV5-1 and TRBJ2-3): KAGVTQTPRYLIKTRGQQVTLSCSPISGHRSVSWYQQTPGQGLQFLFEYFSETQRNKGNFPGRFSGRQFSNSRSEMNVSTLELGDSALYLCASSPLTGDGTDTQYFGPGTRLTVL.

This chain uses TRBV20-1 with TRBJ2-7; a weak D match, TRBD2 (6 bases). V was clipped by 4 bases and J by 0 bases, with 16 bases between them. There are 15 residues in the CDR3. Germline V gene lookup returns CDR1 DFQATT and CDR2 SNEGSKA (reference sequence). The CDR3 sequence: CSATRGLSSSYEQYF. The CDR3 coding sequence is TGCAGTGCTACCCGGGGACTTTCAAGCTCCTACGAGCAGTACTTC.

The chain is built from TRBV15 and TRBJ2-3; 14 nucleotides agree with TRBD2. The CDR3 covers 16 residues. The germline V gene has CDR1 LNHNV and CDR2 YYDKDF (reference sequence). J lost 4 bases, V lost 6 bases, and 6 bases had no gene match. This chain's CDR3 is CATSRGLAGAADTQYF. In nucleotides, the CDR3 is TGTGCCACCAGTCGGGGACTAGCGGGAGCGGCAGATACGCAGTATTTT.

The rearrangement links TRBV7-2 to TRBJ2-6; D gene ambiguous. V lost 1 base and J lost 2, with 6 bases in between. This CDR3 is 15 amino acids long. Germline loops: CDR1 SGHTA, CDR2 FQGNSA. CDR3 sequence reads: CASSLGPPGANVLTF. The DNA for the CDR3 is TGTGCCAGCAGCTTAGGTCCCCCTGGGGCCAACGTCCTGACTTTC.

The chain joins TRBV20-1 to TRBJ1-1, with 7 bases fitting TRBD1. Germline assignment: CDR1 DFQATT and CDR2 SNEGSKA (reference sequence). This CDR3 has 14 residues. V was clipped by 0 bases and J by 7 bases; unmatched bases: 8. CDR3 sequence: CSARDSRGGLEAFF. DNA for the CDR3: TGCAGTGCTAGAGATTCCAGGGGGGGCCTTGAAGCTTTCTTT.

The J gene is TRBJ2-1, the V gene TRBV5-1; possible D gene TRBD2, 5 bases. This CDR3 has 13 amino acids. Germline loops: CDR1 SGHRS, CDR2 YFSETQ. Trimming took 2 bases from V and 6 from J, leaving 9 bases between them. The CDR3 bases are TGCGCCAGCAGCTTACAAGCGGCCAATGAGCAGTTCTTC. This sequence encodes CASSLQAANEQFF. The entire variable domain, with the rest obtained from reference TRBV5-1 and TRBJ2-1, is as follows: KAGVTQTPRYLIKTRGQQVTLSCSPISGHRSVSWYQQTPGQGLQFLFEYFSETQRNKGNFPGRFSGRQFSNSRSEMNVSTLELGDSALYLCASSLQAANEQFFGPGTRLTVL.

The rearrangement joins TRBV6-2 or TRBV6-3 to TRBJ1-2; D gene unclear. Trimming pared 1 base from V and 6 bases from J, leaving 6 bases between. The CDR3 loop spans 12 amino acids. Germline loops: CDR1 MNHEY, CDR2 SVGEGT. CDR3 amino acids: CASSYWRDGYTF. The CDR3 DNA reads TGTGCCAGCAGTTACTGGCGGGATGGCTACACCTTC.

The genes are TRBV2 and TRBJ2-6, with 9 bases identical to TRBD1. The CDR3 covers 18 residues. CDR1 is SNHLY and CDR2 is FYNNEI in the germline V gene. V was clipped by 5 bases and J by 2 bases; unmatched bases: 10. The CDR3 region is CASSTHRDRVAGANVLTF. Here the CDR3 DNA reads TGTGCCAGCAGTACACACCGGGACAGGGTAGCTGGGGCCAACGTCCTGACTTTC.

In this sample, this clonotype turned up once. The gene calls are TRBV30 and TRBJ1-6; unclear D gene. Per the germline V gene, CDR1 is GTSNPN and CDR2 is SVGIG (reference sequence). V was shortened by 0 bases and J by 9 bases, with 21 bases between the two germline ends. The length of the CDR3 is 17 residues. CDR3 residues: CAWSVLSHQKTSSPLHF. CDR3 DNA sequence: TGTGCCTGGAGTGTACTTTCCCACCAAAAGACGAGTTCACCCCTCCACTTT.

The chain combines TRBV30 with TRBJ1-3; D is undetermined. Looked up from germline, CDR1 is GTSNPN and CDR2 is SVGIG (reference sequence). V lost 2 bases, J lost 0 bases, and 8 bases lay in between. The CDR3 totals 14 residues. CDR3 coding DNA: TGTGCCTGGAGTAAAGCTATCTCTGGAAACACCATATATTTT. It translates to CAWSKAISGNTIYF. The variable domain in full, with the rest retrieved from reference TRBV30 and TRBJ1-3, is SQTIHQWPATLVQPVGSPLSLECTVEGTSNPNLYWYRQAAGRGLQLLFYSVGIGQISSEVPQNLSASRPQDRQFILSSKKLLLSDSGFYLCAWSKAISGNTIYFGEGSWLTVV.

The chain links TRBV6-5 to TRBJ2-7; 7 positions agree with TRBD2. The CDR3 length is 14 residues. With V trimmed by 6 bases and J by 7 bases, 12 bases remained unmatched. In germline, CDR1 is MNHEY, CDR2 SVGAGI. The CDR3, as DNA: TGTGCCAGCAGGCCGACTGGGGGGGTTAGAGAGCAGTACTTC. Its protein product is CASRPTGGVREQYF.